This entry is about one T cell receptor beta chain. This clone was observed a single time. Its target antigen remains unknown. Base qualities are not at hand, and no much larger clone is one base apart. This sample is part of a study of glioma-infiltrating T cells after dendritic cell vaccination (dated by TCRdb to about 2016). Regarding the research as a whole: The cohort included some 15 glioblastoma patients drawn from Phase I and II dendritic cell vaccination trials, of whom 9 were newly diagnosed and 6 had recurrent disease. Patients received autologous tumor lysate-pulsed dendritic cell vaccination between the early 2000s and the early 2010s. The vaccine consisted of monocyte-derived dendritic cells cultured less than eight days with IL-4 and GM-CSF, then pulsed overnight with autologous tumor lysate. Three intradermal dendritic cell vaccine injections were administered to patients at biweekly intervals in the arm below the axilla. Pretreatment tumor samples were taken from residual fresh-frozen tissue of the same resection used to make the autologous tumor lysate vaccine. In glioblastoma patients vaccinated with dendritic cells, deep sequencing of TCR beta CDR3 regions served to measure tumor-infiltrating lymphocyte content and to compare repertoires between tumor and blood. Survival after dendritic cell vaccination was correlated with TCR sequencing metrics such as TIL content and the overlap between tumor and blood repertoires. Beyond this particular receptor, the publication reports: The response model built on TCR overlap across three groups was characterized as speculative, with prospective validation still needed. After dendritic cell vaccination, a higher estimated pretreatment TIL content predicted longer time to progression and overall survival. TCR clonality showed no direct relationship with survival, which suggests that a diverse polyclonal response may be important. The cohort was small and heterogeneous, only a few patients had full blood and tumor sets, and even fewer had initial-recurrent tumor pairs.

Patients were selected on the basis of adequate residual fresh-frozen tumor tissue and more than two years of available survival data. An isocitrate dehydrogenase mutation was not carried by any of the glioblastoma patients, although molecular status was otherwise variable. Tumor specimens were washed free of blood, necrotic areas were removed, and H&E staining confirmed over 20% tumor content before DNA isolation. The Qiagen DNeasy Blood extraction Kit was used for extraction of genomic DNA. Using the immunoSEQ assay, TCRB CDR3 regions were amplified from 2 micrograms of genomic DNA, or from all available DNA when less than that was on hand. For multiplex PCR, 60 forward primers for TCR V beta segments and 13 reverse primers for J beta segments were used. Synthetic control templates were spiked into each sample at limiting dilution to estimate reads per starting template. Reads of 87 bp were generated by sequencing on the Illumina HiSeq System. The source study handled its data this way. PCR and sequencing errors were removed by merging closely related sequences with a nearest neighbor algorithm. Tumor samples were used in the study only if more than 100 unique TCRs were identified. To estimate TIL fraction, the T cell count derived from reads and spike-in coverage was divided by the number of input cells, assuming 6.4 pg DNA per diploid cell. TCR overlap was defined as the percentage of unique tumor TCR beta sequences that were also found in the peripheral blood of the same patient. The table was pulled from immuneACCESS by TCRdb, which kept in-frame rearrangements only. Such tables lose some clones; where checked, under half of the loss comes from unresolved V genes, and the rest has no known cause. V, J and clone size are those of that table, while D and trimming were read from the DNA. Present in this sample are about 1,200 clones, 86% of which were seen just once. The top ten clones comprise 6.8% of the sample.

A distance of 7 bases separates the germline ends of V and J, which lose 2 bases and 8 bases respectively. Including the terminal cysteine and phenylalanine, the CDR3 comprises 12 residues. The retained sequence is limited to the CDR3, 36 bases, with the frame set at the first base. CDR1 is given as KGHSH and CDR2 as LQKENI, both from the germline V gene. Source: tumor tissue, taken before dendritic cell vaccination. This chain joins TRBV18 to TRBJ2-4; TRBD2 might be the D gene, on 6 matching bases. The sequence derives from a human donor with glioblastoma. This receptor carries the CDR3 CASSPTGDIQYF. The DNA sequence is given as TGTGCCAGCTCACCAACGGGGGACATTCAGTACTTC.